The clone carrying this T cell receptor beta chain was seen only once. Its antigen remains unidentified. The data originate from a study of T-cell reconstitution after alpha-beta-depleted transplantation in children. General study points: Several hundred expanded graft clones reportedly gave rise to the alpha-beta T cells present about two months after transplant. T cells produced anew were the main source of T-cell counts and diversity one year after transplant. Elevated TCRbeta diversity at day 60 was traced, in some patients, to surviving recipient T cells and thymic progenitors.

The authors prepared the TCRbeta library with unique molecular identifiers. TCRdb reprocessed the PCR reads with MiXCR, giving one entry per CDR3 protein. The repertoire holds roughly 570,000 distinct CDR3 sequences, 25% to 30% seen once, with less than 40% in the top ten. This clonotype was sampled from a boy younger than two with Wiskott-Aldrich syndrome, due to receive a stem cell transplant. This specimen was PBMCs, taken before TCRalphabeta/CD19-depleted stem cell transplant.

In DNA, the CDR3 is TGCAGTGCGTCGGGACCAGAGGTAGATACGCAGTATTTT. This codes for CSASGPEVDTQYF. J is TRBJ2-3 and V is TRBV20-1; D assignment may be TRBD1 or TRBD2 (5 bases each). This CDR3 region has 13 residues. Per the germline V gene, CDR1 is DFQATT and CDR2 is SNEGSKA (reference sequence). With 6 bases removed from V and 5 bases from J, the gap between germline ends came to 15 bases.